One sample yielded the 10 T cell receptor beta chains listed below, sequenced in a study of blood T cell repertoires in COVID-19. The method was immunoSEQ multiplex PCR; TCRdb's version includes in-frame clones alone and lacks a portion of them. This table has around 99,000 clones, roughly 90% appearing once. The sample was peripheral blood. The receptors were sampled from a man between 40 and 49 years old with active or convalescent COVID-19.

The V and J genes are TRBV5-1 and TRBJ1-4; D is possibly TRBD1 (6 bases). CDR1 SGHRS and CDR2 YFSETQ come from the germline V gene. CDR3 length equals 14 residues. The ends were cut back, 3 bases at V and 3 bases at J, with 9 bases in the middle. In DNA form, the CDR3 reads TGCGCCAGCAGCTCACAGGGAGCTAATGAAAAACTGTTTTTT. The encoded protein is CASSSQGANEKLFF.

The chain employs TRBV7-9 and TRBJ2-3, with a weak D call TRBD2 (6 bases). The germline V gene encodes CDR1 SEHNR and CDR2 FQNEAQ (reference sequence). V shed 3 bases and J shed 0 bases, with 10 bases lying between them. The CDR3 is 15 residues long. The CDR3 loop reads CASSFGGTSTDTQYF. For the CDR3, the DNA is TGTGCCAGCAGCTTTGGCGGGACTAGCACAGATACGCAGTATTTT.

V is TRBV6-1 and J is TRBJ2-1; 11 bases line up with TRBD2. In germline, CDR1 is MNHNS, CDR2 SASEGT. CDR3 length equals 15 residues. V gave up 3 bases and J gave up 6 bases; unmatched junction bases: 4. The CDR3 loop is CASSDSGRAGNEQFF. CDR3 DNA sequence: TGTGCCAGCAGTGATAGCGGGAGGGCCGGCAATGAGCAGTTCTTC.

In this sample, this clone turned up once. V is TRBV5-6 and J is TRBJ1-4, with TRBD1 matching over 8 bases. Germline V CDR1 and CDR2: SGHDT, YYEEEE. This CDR3 region has 14 residues. The junction had 4 bases not matched to a gene; V was cut back by 2 bases and J by 7 bases. The CDR3 DNA is TGTGCCAGCAGCTTCGGACAGGGTACTGAAAAACTGTTTTTT. As protein: CASSFGQGTEKLFF.

CDR3 amino acids: CSVGTSPGYEQYF. CDR3 bases: TGCAGCGTTGGGACTAGCCCGGGGTACGAGCAGTACTTC. The gene calls are TRBV29-1 and TRBJ2-7; 8 nucleotides match TRBD2. CDR1 SQVTM and CDR2 ANQGSEA come from the germline V gene. The CDR3 has 13 amino acids. V shed 4 bases and J 4 bases; nucleotides not matched to a gene: 6.

The V and J genes are TRBV4-1 and TRBJ2-7, with 9 bases matching TRBD2. V lost 4 bases and J lost 1; bases outside the gene matches: 5. The CDR3 sequence is 15 residues long. CDR1 is MGHRA, CDR2 YSYEKL, per germline. CDR3 residues: CASSPFAGGSYEQYF. The CDR3 region has the DNA TGCGCCAGCAGCCCCTTTGCGGGAGGGTCCTACGAGCAGTACTTC.

The V and J genes are TRBV6-4 and TRBJ2-7, with TRBD1 matching over 9 bases. This CDR3 has 15 residues. From germline, CDR1 is MRHNA and CDR2 SNTAGT. After removal of 6 bases from V and 3 bases from J, the junction contained 9 bases not matched to a gene. The DNA for the CDR3 is TGTGCCAGCAGCAGACTACCGGGACAGGGCTACGAGCAGTACTTC. As protein: CASSRLPGQGYEQYF.

The chain links TRBV24-1 to TRBJ1-2, with D unclear. This CDR3 spans 13 amino acids. The V end lost 0 bases, the J end lost 6 bases, and 7 bases lay between the germline ends. Germline CDR1 reads KGHDR; CDR2 reads SFDVKD. DNA for the CDR3: TGTGCCACCAGTGATTTGCAGTCCCATGGCTACACCTTC. Translation gives CATSDLQSHGYTF.

This clone was seen a single time. V usage is TRBV19 and J usage is TRBJ1-2; TRBD1 aligns across 8 bases. The trim removed 1 base at V and 5 bases at J, leaving 9 bases unmatched. This CDR3 spans 16 amino acids. Germline CDR1 LNHDA, CDR2 SQIVND (reference sequence). CDR3 residues: CASSIASGQGLYGYTF. For the CDR3, the DNA is TGTGCCAGTAGTATAGCCTCCGGACAGGGCCTATATGGCTACACCTTC. The full variable domain, rest sourced from reference TRBV19 and TRBJ1-2, is DGGITQSPKYLFRKEGQNVTLSCEQNLNHDAMYWYRQDPGQGLRLIYYSQIVNDFQKGDIAEGYSVSREKKESFPLTVTSAQKNPTAFYLCASSIASGQGLYGYTFGSGTRLTVV.

The rearrangement uses TRBV7-9 and TRBJ2-5; 12 bases agree with TRBD2. V shed 4 bases, J shed 5 bases, and the junction held 2 bases outside the gene matches. The CDR3 is made up of 14 amino acids. Germline lookup yields CDR1 SEHNR and CDR2 FQNEAQ (reference sequence). CDR3 sequence reads: CASSSGLAGETQYF. The CDR3, as DNA: TGTGCCAGCAGCTCCGGACTAGCGGGGGAGACCCAGTACTTC.